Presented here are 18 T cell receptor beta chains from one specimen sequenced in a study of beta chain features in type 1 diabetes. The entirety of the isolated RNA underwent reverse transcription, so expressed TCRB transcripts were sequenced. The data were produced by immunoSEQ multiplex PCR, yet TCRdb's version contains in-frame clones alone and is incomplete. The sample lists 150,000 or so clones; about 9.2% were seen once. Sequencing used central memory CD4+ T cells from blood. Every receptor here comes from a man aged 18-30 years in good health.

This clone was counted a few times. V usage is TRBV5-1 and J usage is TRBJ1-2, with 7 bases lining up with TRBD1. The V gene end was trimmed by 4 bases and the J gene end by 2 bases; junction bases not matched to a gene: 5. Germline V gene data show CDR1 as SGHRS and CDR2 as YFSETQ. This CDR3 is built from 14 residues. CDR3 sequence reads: CASSTGTANYGYTF. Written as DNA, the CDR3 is TGCGCCAGCAGCACCGGGACAGCGAACTATGGCTACACCTTC.

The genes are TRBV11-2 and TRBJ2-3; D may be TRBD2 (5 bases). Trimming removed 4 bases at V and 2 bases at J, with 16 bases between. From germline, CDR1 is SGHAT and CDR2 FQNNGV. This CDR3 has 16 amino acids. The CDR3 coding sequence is TGTGCCAGCAGCTCCAGGACTCGAGAGATCACAGATACGCAGTATTTT. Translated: CASSSRTREITDTQYF.

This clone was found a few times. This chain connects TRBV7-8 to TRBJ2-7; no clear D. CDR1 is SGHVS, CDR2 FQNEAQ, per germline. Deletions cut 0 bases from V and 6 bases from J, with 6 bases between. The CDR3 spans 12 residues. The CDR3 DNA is TGTGCCAGCAGCTTAGCACTGTCCGAGCAGTACTTC. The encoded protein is CASSLALSEQYF.

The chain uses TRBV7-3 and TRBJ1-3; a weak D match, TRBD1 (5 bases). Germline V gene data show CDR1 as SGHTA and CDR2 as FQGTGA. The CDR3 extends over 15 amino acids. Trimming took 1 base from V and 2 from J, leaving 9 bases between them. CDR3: CASSLMRGAGNTIYF. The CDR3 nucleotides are TGTGCCAGCAGCTTAATGCGGGGCGCTGGAAACACCATATATTTT.

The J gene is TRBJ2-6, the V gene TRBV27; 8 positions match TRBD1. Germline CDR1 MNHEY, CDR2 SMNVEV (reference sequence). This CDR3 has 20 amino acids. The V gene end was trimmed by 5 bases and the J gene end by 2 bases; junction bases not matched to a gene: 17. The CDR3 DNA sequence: TGTGCCAGCAGTCCCCATCCTCCGGGACAGGCGTACCCTGGGGCCAACGTCCTGACTTTC. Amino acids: CASSPHPPGQAYPGANVLTF.

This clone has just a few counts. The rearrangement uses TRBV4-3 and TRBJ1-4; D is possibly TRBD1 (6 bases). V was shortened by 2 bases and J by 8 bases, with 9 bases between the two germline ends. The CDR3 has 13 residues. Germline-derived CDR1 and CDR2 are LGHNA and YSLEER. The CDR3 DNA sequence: TGCGCCAGCAGCCAACCAGGGGAGGAAAAACTGTTTTTT. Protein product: CASSQPGEEKLFF.

The CDR3 coding sequence is TGCGCCAGCAGCTCCGGACAGGGTTTAAGATCGTGGGAGCAGTACTTC. This sequence encodes CASSSGQGLRSWEQYF. The V call is TRBV5-1, the J call TRBJ2-7, with 8 bases identical to TRBD1. Germline CDR1 SGHRS, CDR2 YFSETQ. J gave up 7 bases and V 3 bases, and 15 bases lay outside the gene matches. The CDR3 sequence is 16 residues long.

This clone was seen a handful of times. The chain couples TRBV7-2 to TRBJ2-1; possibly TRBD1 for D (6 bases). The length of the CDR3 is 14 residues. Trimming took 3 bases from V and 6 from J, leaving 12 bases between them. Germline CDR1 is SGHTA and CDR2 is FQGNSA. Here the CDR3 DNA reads TGTGCCAGCAGCTTGAGTTTGGGGGCCAATGAGCAGTTCTTC. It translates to CASSLSLGANEQFF.

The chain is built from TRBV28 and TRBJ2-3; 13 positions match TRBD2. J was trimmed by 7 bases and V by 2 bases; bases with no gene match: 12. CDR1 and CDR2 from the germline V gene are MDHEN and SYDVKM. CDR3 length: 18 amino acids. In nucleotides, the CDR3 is TGTGCCAGCAGTTTAGAGCTACTAGCGGGGGGGCACTCTTATACGCAGTATTTT. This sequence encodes CASSLELLAGGHSYTQYF.

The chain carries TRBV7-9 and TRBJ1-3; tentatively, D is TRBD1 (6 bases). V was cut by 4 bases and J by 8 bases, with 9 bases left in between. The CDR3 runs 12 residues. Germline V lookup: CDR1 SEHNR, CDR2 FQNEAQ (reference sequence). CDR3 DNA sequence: TGTGCCAGCAGCTCTACAGGGTACACCATATATTTT. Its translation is CASSSTGYTIYF.

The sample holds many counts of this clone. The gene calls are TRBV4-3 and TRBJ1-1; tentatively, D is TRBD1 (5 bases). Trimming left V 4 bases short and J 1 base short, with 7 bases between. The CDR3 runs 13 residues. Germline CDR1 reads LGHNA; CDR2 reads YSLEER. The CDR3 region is CASSLGQNTEAFF. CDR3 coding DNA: TGCGCCAGCAGCCTCGGACAGAACACTGAAGCTTTCTTT.

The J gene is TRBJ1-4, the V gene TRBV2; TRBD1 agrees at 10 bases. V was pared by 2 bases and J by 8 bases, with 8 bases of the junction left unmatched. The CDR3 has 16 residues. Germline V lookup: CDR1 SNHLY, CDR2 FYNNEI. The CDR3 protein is CASSEFGGQGDEKLFF. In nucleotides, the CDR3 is TGTGCCAGCAGTGAATTTGGCGGACAGGGGGACGAAAAACTGTTTTTT.

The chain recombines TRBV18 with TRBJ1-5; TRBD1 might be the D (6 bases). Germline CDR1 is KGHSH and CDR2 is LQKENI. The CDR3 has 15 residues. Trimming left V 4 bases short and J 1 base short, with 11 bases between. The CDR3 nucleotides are TGTGCCAGCTCACTCAACGGACAGAGCAATCAGCCCCAGCATTTT. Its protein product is CASSLNGQSNQPQHF.

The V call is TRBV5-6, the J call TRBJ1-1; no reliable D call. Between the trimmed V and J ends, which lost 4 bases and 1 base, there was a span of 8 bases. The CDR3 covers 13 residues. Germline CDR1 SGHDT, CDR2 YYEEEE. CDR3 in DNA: TGTGCCAGCAGCGTACAGAGGAACACTGAAGCTTTCTTT. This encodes CASSVQRNTEAFF.

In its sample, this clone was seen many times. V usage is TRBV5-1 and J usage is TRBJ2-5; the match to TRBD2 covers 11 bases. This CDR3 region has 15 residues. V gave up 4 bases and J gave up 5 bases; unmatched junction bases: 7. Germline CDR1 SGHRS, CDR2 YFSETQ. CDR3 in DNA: TGCGCCAGCAGCCCGGCTAGCGGGGGGTTTGAGACCCAGTACTTC. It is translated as CASSPASGGFETQYF.

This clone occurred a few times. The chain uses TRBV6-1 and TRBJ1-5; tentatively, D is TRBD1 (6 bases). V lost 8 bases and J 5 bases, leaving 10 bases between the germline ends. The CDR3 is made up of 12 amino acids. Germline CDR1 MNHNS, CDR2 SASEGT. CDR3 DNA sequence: TGTGCCAGCCGGGACACGGATCAGCCCCAGCATTTT. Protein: CASRDTDQPQHF.

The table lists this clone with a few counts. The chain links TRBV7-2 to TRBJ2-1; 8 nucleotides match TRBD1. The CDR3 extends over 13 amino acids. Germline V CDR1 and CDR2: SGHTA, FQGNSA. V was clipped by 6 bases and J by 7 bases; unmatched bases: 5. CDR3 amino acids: CASRPTGVNEQFF. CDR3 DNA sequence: TGTGCCAGCAGGCCGACAGGGGTGAATGAGCAGTTCTTC.

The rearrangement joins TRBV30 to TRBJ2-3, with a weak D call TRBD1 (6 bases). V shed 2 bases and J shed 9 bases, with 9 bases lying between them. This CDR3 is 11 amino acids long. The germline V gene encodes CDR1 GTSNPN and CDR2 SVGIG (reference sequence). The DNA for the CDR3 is TGTGCCTGGAGTCAGGGGAAGACGCAGTATTTT. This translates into CAWSQGKTQYF.